This T cell receptor beta chain was recovered during a study of CD8+CD57+ T cells in acquired aplastic anemia. The template used for profiling TCR beta VDJ and CDR3 was genomic DNA. TCRdb processed the reads anew with MiXCR; each CDR3 protein has one entry. The data show 100,000 to 120,000 distinct CDR3 sequences, around 49% seen once. This CDR3 has 15 residues. V lost 7 bases to trimming and J lost 6 bases; unmatched junction nucleotides: 9. Per germline, CDR1 LNHNV and CDR2 YYDKDF (reference sequence). The chain recombines TRBV15 with TRBJ2-1, with 10 positions matching TRBD2. This TCR was sampled from a human donor in good health, serving as a control. Sequencing used sorted CD4+, CD8+, or CD8+CD57+ T cells (not recorded which) from PBMCs. In DNA, the CDR3 is TGTGCCACCAAAGTCCTAGCGGGGGAGGGCAATGAGCAGTTCTTC. Protein sequence: CATKVLAGEGNEQFF.